This TCR beta chain was documented in a study of cytomegalovirus exposure and HLA in healthy donors. The study, taken as a whole, reports: In a later analysis, CMV-associated beta chains were mostly HLA-associated, it appeared.

Both 60 Vbeta primers and 13 Jbeta primers went into the PCR. Sequenced by immunoSEQ multiplex PCR; TCRdb stores in-frame clones only, minus some. The data hold more than 90,000 clones, with just under 70% observed a single time. With 3 bases clipped from V and 2 bases from J, the junction kept 0 bases outside the gene matches. This CDR3 is 15 amino acids long. Looked up from germline, CDR1 is SGHTA and CDR2 is FQGTGA. Unrecorded immune exposure was likely among donors, who were nominally healthy when sampled. Concerning this clone itself: The antigen remains unidentified.

The sequencing sample was made of PBMCs. The gene calls are TRBV7-3 and TRBJ2-6; TRBD1 matches at 8 bases. This TCR was sampled from a man in his forties or fifties in good health and CMV-seronegative. DNA of the CDR3: TGTGCCAGCAGCTTGACAGGGGCTGGGGCCAACGTCCTGACTTTC. It is translated as CASSLTGAGANVLTF.